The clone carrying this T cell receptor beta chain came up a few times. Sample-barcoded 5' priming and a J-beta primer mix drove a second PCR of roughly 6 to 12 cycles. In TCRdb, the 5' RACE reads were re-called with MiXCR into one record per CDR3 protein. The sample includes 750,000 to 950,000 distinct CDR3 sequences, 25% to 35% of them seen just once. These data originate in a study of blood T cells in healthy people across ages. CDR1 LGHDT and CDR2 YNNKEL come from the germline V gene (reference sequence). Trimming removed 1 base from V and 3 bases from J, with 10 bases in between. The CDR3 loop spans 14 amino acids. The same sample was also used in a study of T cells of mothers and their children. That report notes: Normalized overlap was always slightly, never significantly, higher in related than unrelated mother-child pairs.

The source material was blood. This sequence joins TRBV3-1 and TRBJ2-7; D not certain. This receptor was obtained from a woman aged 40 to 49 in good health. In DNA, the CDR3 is TGTGCCAGCAGCCAAGTCGGCAGATACTACGAGCAGTACTTC. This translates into CASSQVGRYYEQYF.